The 22 T cell receptor beta chains below were found in one sample sequenced in a study of T-cell memory formation after mild COVID-19. TCRdb reanalysed the 5' RACE reads using MiXCR and keeps one entry per CDR3 protein. The repertoire holds hundreds of thousands of distinct CDR3 sequences, about 20% seen once, with approximately 12% in the top ten. The specimen sequenced was PBMCs or a T cell subset sorted from them (not recorded which). The receptors were sampled from an adult woman who had mild COVID-19 (a few samples of this study predate the infection). Cell type and time point are not known.

This chain uses TRBV5-1 with TRBJ1-2; TRBD1 matches 7 bases. The CDR3 totals 13 residues. Germline lookup yields CDR1 SGHRS and CDR2 YFSETQ. Trimming took 4 bases from V and 4 from J; bases not matched to a gene: 4. CDR3 protein: CASSTTGAYGYTF. In nucleotides, the CDR3 is TGCGCCAGCAGCACTACAGGGGCCTATGGCTACACCTTC.

This clonotype was found a few times. This chain joins TRBV6-5 and TRBJ2-2; tentatively, D is TRBD1 or TRBD2 (6 bases each). Germline V gene data show CDR1 as MNHEY and CDR2 as SVGAGI. The CDR3 covers 16 residues. V lost 2 bases and J lost 7, with 17 bases in between. For the CDR3, the DNA is TGTGCCAGCAGTTACCAACCTCAGGGGAGGAACGGGGAGCTGTTTTTT. Translated, it gives CASSYQPQGRNGELFF.

There are a few counts of this clonotype. The chain has TRBV12-3 or TRBV12-4 and TRBJ2-5; D is unresolved. The CDR3 totals 14 residues. V lost 7 bases to trimming and J lost 5 bases, with 17 bases between them. Here the CDR3 reads CASTPPWARETQYF. CDR3 nucleotide sequence: TGTGCCAGCACCCCACCGTGGGCCCGCGAGACCCAGTACTTC.

This sequence joins TRBV9 and TRBJ2-1; maybe TRBD2 (5 bases). CDR1 and CDR2 (germline): SGDLS, YYNGEE. The V end was cut by 3 bases, the J end by 0 bases, with 7 bases between. The CDR3 has 14 residues. The CDR3 coding sequence is TGTGCCAGCAGCGCAACTAGCTCCTACAATGAGCAGTTCTTC. It encodes CASSATSSYNEQFF.

The chain employs TRBV5-1 and TRBJ1-3; possibly TRBD1 for D (5 bases). Germline V gene lookup returns CDR1 SGHRS and CDR2 YFSETQ. The CDR3 loop spans 15 amino acids. The V end was cut by 0 bases, the J end by 3 bases, with 10 bases between. The CDR3 nucleotides read TGCGCCAGCAGCTTGGTCGGACAAAGTGGAAACACCATATATTTT. It is translated as CASSLVGQSGNTIYF.

This clonotype has ten or more counts. This chain connects TRBV12-3 or TRBV12-4 to TRBJ1-4; no clear D. There are 13 residues in the CDR3. V lost 4 bases and J 4 bases, leaving 7 bases between the germline ends. The CDR3 reads CASSYQLNEKLFF. CDR3 nucleotide sequence: TGTGCCAGCAGTTACCAGCTTAATGAAAAACTGTTTTTT.

This chain connects TRBV9 to TRBJ2-1, with no clear D. Germline V lookup: CDR1 SGDLS, CDR2 YYNGEE. V was cut by 0 bases and J by 0 bases, with 7 bases left in between. The CDR3 has 15 residues. CDR3 sequence (DNA): TGTGCCAGCAGCGTAGTTGGGCTCTCCTACAATGAGCAGTTCTTC. Its protein is CASSVVGLSYNEQFF.

This clonotype was observed a handful of times. The genes are TRBV3-1 and TRBJ1-2, with D possibly being TRBD1 (5 bases). Germline-derived CDR1 and CDR2 are LGHDT and YNNKEL (reference sequence). The CDR3 loop spans 15 amino acids. V was pared by 4 bases and J by 6 bases, with 18 bases between. The CDR3 here is CASSPLGGIENGYTF. Written as DNA, the CDR3 is TGTGCCAGCAGCCCGCTCGGGGGGATCGAGAATGGCTACACCTTC. The entire variable domain, with the rest obtained from reference TRBV3-1 and TRBJ1-2, is as follows: DTAVSQTPKYLVTQMGNDKSIKCEQNLGHDTMYWYKQDSKKFLKIMFSYNNKELIINETVPNRFSPKSPDKAHLNLHINSLELGDSAVYFCASSPLGGIENGYTFGSGTRLTVV.

This clonotype was observed at least ten times. The chain carries TRBV6-5 and TRBJ2-2; TRBD1 matches 7 bases. The CDR3 length is 14 residues. Germline V gives CDR1 MNHEY, CDR2 SVGAGI. The junction had 4 bases not matched to a gene; V was cut back by 6 bases and J by 3 bases. In DNA, the CDR3 is TGTGCCAGCAGCTTCACAGGGGACACCGGGGAGCTGTTTTTT. Translation: CASSFTGDTGELFF.

This chain links TRBV7-2 with TRBJ2-1, with no clear D. Trimming took 11 bases from V and 7 from J, leaving 15 bases between them. Germline lookup yields CDR1 SGHTA and CDR2 FQGNSA. The CDR3 spans 12 residues. The DNA of the CDR3 is TGTGCCTCTAATCCCCTCGGGAATGAGCAGTTCTTC. It is translated as CASNPLGNEQFF.

The chain combines TRBV3-1 with TRBJ2-2, with D possibly matching TRBD1 (6 bases). V lost 1 base to trimming and J lost 6 bases, with 6 bases between them. Germline-derived CDR1 and CDR2 are LGHDT and YNNKEL (reference sequence). The CDR3 is 13 amino acids. CDR3 bases: TGTGCCAGCAGCCAAGGGGGGCCCGGGGAGCTGTTTTTT. Amino acid sequence: CASSQGGPGELFF.

In its sample, this clonotype was seen many times. The V and J genes are TRBV7-2 and TRBJ2-6, with D hard to call. The CDR3 loop spans 15 amino acids. Germline lookup yields CDR1 SGHTA and CDR2 FQGNSA. Trimming shortened V by 6 bases and J by 0 bases, and 9 bases separated the two germline ends. The CDR3 DNA reads TGTGCCAGCAGGGTCCAGACCTCTGGGGCCAACGTCCTGACTTTC. It yields the protein CASRVQTSGANVLTF.

This clonotype was detected only once. This chain joins TRBV7-9 and TRBJ1-1; D is perhaps TRBD1 (6 bases). Germline loops: CDR1 SEHNR, CDR2 FQNEAQ (reference sequence). V was cut by 1 base and J by 3 bases, with 18 bases left in between. The CDR3 contains 17 residues. CDR3 in DNA: TGTGCCAGCAGCTTAGACAGGGTCGGACTCGGGGACACTGAAGCTTTCTTT. Its translation is CASSLDRVGLGDTEAFF.

This clonotype was counted once. The CDR3 sequence: CASSLTRADTREQFF. The CDR3 DNA sequence: TGTGCCAGCAGCTTAACTAGGGCGGACACGCGGGAGCAGTTCTTC. The rearrangement uses TRBV7-2 and TRBJ2-1; D may be TRBD1 or TRBD2 (5 bases each). Per the germline V gene, CDR1 is SGHTA and CDR2 is FQGNSA. CDR3 length: 15 residues. V was trimmed by 2 bases and J by 10 bases, leaving 18 bases between them.

V is TRBV18 and J is TRBJ1-1; D is undetermined. The V gene's germline CDR1 is KGHSH and CDR2 LQKENI. The CDR3 has 15 amino acids. Trimming left V 3 bases short and J 0 bases short, with 11 bases between. CDR3 residues: CASSPLDAMNTEAFF. In DNA form, the CDR3 reads TGTGCCAGCTCACCCCTCGACGCTATGAACACTGAAGCTTTCTTT.

The chain combines TRBV4-3 with TRBJ2-6; D uncertain. This CDR3 has 14 amino acids. The V end was cut by 9 bases, the J end by 0 bases, with 9 bases between. Germline V lookup: CDR1 LGHNA, CDR2 YSLEER. The CDR3 region has the DNA TGCGCCAGGTCGGCTGACTCTGGGGCCAACGTCCTGACTTTC. This translates into CARSADSGANVLTF.

There are a few counts of this clonotype. The V gene is TRBV7-8, the J gene TRBJ2-3; unclear D gene. Trimming took off 5 bases at V and 1 base at J, with 7 bases between the two ends. CDR1 and CDR2 from the germline V gene are SGHVS and FQNEAQ. CDR3 length: 13 residues. CDR3: CASSTSRTDTQYF. As DNA, the CDR3 is TGTGCCAGCAGCACCTCCCGCACAGATACGCAGTATTTT. Complete variable domain (other parts from reference TRBV7-8 and TRBJ2-3): GAGVSQSPRYKVAKRGQDVALRCDPISGHVSLFWYQQALGQGPEFLTYFQNEAQLDKSGLPSDRFFAERPEGSVSTLKIQRTQQEDSAVYLCASSTSRTDTQYFGPGTRLTVL.

V is TRBV6-4 and J is TRBJ2-5; 9 nucleotides agree with TRBD1. The junction had 5 bases not matched to a gene; V was cut back by 5 bases and J by 1 base. The CDR3 has 15 amino acids. CDR1 is MRHNA, CDR2 SNTAGT, per germline. The CDR3 sequence: CASSRTGDLQETQYF. The CDR3 bases are TGTGCCAGCAGTCGGACAGGGGACCTCCAAGAGACCCAGTACTTC.

DNA of the CDR3: TGTGCCAGCAGCCCTCGGGGGGGTAAGCGCACTGAAGCTTTCTTT. Residues: CASSPRGGKRTEAFF. The V and J genes are TRBV6-5 and TRBJ1-1; maybe TRBD1 (5 bases). V gave up 6 bases and J gave up 4 bases, with 18 bases separating them. Germline CDR1 is MNHEY and CDR2 is SVGAGI. CDR3 size: 15 residues.

Only a few counts were recorded for this clonotype. The V call is TRBV24-1, the J call TRBJ2-7, with TRBD1 matching over 10 bases. The CDR3 runs to 15 residues. J gave up 4 bases and V 4 bases, and 6 bases lay outside the gene matches. The V gene's germline CDR1 is KGHDR and CDR2 SFDVKD. The CDR3 DNA is TGTGCCACCAGTGACTGGGACAGGGGTTCTTACGAGCAGTACTTC. Residues: CATSDWDRGSYEQYF.

This clonotype was seen a handful of times. Here the CDR3 reads CASSSDSLARGNEQFF. The CDR3 DNA sequence: TGTGCCAGCAGCTCCGACTCACTAGCCCGAGGGAATGAGCAGTTCTTC. This chain links TRBV7-9 with TRBJ2-1, with D possibly TRBD2 on 6 matching bases. The V and J ends lost 4 bases and 7 bases respectively, with 20 bases between them. The CDR3 extends over 16 amino acids. Germline V CDR1 and CDR2: SEHNR, FQNEAQ (reference sequence).

This clonotype was found a few times. This chain links TRBV29-1 with TRBJ2-3, with D maybe TRBD1 (5 bases). The CDR3 consists of 14 residues. Trimming removed 6 bases from V and 2 bases from J, with 15 bases in between. Per germline, CDR1 SQVTM and CDR2 ANQGSEA. The CDR3 loop is CSVAGHSNTDTQYF. In nucleotides, the CDR3 is TGCAGCGTGGCCGGACATAGTAACACAGATACGCAGTATTTT.